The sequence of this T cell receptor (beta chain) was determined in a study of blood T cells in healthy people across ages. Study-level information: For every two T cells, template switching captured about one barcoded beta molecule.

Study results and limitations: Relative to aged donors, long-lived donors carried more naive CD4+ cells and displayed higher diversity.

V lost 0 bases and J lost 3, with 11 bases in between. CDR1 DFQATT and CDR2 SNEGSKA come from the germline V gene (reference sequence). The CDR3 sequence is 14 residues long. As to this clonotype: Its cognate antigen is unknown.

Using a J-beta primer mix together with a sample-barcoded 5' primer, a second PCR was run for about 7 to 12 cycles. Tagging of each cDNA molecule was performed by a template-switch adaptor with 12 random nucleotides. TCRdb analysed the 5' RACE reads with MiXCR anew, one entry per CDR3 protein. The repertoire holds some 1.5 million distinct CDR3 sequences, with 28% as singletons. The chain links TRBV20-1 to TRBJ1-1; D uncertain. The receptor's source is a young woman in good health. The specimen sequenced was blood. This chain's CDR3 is CSARDSSGDTEAFF. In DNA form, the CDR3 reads TGCAGTGCTAGAGATTCTTCGGGTGACACTGAAGCTTTCTTT.